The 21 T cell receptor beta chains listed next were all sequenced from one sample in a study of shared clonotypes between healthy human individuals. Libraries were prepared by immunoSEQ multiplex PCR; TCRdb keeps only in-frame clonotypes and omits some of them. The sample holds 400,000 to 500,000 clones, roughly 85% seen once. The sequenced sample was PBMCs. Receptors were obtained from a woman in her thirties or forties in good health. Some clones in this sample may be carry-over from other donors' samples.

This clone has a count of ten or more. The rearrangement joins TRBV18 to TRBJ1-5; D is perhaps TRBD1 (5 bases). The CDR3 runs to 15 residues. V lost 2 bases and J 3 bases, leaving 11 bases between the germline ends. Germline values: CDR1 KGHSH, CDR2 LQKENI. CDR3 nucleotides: TGTGCCAGCTCACCATCGGCAGGGTACAATCAGCCCCAGCATTTT. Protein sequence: CASSPSAGYNQPQHF.

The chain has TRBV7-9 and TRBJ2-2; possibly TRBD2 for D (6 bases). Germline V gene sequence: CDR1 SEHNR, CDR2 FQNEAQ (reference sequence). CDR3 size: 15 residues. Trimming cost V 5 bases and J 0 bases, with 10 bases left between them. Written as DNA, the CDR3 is TGTGCCAGCAGCCGACTAGGGGCGAACACCGGGGAGCTGTTTTTT. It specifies CASSRLGANTGELFF.

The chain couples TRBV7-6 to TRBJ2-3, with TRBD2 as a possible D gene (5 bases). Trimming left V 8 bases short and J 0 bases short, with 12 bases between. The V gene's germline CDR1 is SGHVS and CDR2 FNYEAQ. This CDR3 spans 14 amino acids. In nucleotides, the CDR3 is TGTGCCAGCGGGGATTCGGGGAGCACAGATACGCAGTATTTT. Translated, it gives CASGDSGSTDTQYF.

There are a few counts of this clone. CDR3 nucleotide sequence: TGTGCCAGACTACAATCCTCGGAGACCCAGTACTTC. It is translated as CARLQSSETQYF. The chain has TRBV14 and TRBJ2-5, with D unclear. This CDR3 region has 12 residues. Germline V CDR1 and CDR2: SGHDN, FVKESK. Trimming left V 9 bases short and J 5 bases short, with 13 bases between.

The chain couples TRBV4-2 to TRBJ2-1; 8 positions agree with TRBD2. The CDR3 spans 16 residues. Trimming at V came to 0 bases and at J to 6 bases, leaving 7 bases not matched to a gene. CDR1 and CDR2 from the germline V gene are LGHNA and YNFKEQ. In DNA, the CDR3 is TGTGCCAGCAGCCAAGACGCAGTAGCGGGGATCAATGAGCAGTTCTTC. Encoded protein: CASSQDAVAGINEQFF.

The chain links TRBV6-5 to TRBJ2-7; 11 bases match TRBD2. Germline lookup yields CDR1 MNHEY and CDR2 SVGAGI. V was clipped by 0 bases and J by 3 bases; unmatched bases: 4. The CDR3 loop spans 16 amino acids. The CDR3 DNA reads TGTGCCAGCAGTTACTCGTCCCTAGCGGGAGGCTACGAGCAGTACTTC. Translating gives CASSYSSLAGGYEQYF.

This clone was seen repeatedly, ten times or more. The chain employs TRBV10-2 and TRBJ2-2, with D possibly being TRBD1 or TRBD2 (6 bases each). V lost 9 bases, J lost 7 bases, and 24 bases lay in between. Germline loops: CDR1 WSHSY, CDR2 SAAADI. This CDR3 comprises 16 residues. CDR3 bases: TGCGCCAGTAAAAAAGCCGGGACACAGGGAGGCGGGGAGCTGTTTTTT. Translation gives CASKKAGTQGGGELFF.

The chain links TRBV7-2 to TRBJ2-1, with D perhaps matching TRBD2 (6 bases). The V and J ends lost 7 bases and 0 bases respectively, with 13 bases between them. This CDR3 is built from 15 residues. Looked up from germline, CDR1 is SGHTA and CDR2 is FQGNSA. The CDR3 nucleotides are TGTGCCAGCAAGCGGACGGGGGACTCCTACAATGAGCAGTTCTTC. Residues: CASKRTGDSYNEQFF.

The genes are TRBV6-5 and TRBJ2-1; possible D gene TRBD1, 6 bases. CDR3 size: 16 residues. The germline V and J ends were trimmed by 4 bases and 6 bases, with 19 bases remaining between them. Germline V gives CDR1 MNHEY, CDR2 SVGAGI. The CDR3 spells CASSSTPLRQANEQFF. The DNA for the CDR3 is TGTGCCAGCAGTTCTACTCCCCTACGACAGGCCAATGAGCAGTTCTTC.

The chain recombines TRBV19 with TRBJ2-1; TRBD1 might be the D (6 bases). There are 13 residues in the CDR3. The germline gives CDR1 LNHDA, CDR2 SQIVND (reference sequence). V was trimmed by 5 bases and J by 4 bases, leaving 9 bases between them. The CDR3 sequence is CASSGGQYNEQFF. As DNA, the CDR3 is TGTGCCAGTAGTGGCGGACAGTACAATGAGCAGTTCTTC.

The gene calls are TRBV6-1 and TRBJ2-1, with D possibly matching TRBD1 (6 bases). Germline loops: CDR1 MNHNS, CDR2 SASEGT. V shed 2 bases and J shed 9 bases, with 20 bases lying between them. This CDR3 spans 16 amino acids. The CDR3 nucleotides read TGTGCCAGCAGTGAATCTGATGGCAGGGGATCAGCTGAGCAGTTCTTC. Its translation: CASSESDGRGSAEQFF.

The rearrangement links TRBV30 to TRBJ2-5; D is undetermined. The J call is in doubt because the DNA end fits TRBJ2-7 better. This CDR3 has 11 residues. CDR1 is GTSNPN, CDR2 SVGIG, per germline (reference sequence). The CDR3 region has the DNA TGTGCCGGCCGGCGGTCCTACGAGCAGTACTTC. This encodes CAGRRSYEQYF.

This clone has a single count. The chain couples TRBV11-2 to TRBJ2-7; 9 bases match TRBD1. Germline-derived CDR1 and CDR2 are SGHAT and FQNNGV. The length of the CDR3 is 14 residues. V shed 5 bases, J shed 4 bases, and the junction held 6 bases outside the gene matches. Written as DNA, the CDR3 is TGTGCCAGCAGCCGTGGACAGGGGTTTTACGAGCAGTACTTC. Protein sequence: CASSRGQGFYEQYF.

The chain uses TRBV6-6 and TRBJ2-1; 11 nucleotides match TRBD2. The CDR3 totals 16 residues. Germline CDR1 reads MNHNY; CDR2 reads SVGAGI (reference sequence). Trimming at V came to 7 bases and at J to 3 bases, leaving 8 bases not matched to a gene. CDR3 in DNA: TGTGCCAGCACCGGGGGGCTAGCGGGAGGCTACAATGAGCAGTTCTTC. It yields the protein CASTGGLAGGYNEQFF.

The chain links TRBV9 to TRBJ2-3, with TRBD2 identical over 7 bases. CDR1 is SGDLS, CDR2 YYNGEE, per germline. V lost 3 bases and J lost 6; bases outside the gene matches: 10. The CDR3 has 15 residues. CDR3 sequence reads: CASSGGSGLADTQYF. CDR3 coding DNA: TGTGCCAGCAGCGGCGGTAGCGGGTTGGCGGATACGCAGTATTTT.

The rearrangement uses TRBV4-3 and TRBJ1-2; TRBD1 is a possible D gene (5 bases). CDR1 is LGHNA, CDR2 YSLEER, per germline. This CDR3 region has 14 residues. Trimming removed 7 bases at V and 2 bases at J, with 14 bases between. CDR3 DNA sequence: TGCGCCAGCAAACGCGACAGAAGCAACTATGGCTACACCTTC. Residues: CASKRDRSNYGYTF.

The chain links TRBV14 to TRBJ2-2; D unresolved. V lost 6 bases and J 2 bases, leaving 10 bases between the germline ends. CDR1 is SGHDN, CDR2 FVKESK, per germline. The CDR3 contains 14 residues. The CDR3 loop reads CASRGAVNTGELFF. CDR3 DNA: TGTGCCAGCAGAGGCGCTGTAAACACCGGGGAGCTGTTTTTT. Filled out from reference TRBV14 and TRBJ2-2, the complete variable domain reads EAGVTQFPSHSVIEKGQTVTLRCDPISGHDNLYWYRRVMGKEIKFLLHFVKESKQDESGMPNNRFLAERTGGTYSTLKVQPAELEDSGVYFCASRGAVNTGELFFGEGSRLTVL.

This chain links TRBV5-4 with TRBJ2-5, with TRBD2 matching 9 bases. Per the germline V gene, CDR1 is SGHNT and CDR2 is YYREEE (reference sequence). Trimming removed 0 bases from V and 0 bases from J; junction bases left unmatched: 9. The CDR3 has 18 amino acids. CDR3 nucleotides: TGTGCCAGCAGCTTGGGAGCAGCGGGAGGAGAATACCAAGAGACCCAGTACTTC. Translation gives CASSLGAAGGEYQETQYF.

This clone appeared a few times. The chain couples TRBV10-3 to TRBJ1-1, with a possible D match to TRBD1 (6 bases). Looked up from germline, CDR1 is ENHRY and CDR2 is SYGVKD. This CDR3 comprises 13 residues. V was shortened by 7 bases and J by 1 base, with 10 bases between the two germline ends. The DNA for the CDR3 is TGTGCCATCAACCCGGACAGGAACACTGAAGCTTTCTTT. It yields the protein CAINPDRNTEAFF.

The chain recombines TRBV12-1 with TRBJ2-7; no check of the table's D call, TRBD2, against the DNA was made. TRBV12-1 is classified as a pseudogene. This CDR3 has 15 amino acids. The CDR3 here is CASSPPCGRPYEQYF. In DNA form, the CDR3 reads TGTGCCAGCAGCCCACCCTGTGGGAGACCCTACGAGCAGTACTTC.

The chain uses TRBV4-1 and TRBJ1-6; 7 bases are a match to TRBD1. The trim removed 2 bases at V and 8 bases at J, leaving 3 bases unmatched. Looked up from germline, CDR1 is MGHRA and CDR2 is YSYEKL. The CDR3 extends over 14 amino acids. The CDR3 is CASSQRQGYSPLHF. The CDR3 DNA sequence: TGCGCCAGCAGCCAACGACAGGGTTATTCACCCCTCCACTTT.